Listed below are T cell receptor beta chains from one sample, sequenced in a study of cytomegalovirus exposure and HLA in healthy donors. The assay was immunoSEQ multiplex PCR, and TCRdb's table has in-frame clones only and misses some. The data show approximately 230,000 clones, more than 75% seen once. Sequencing was done on a sample of PBMCs. The source is a man between 18 and 29 years old in good health and CMV-seropositive. Each CDR3 is given with its conserved first and last residue. Each record gives: D gene, clone size, J gene, V gene, CDR3 protein, CDR3 DNA. A D gene is named only where the DNA matches it firmly. Some rows mark clone size as missing; the rest say once, few, many or name a class of expanded clone.

>TRBD1|NA|TRBJ2-7|TRBV28
CAWSGTGHYEQYF
TGTGCCTGGTCCGGGACAGGGCACTACGAGCAGTACTTC
>TRBD2|once|TRBJ2-1|TRBV27
CASSLSSGRAYNEQFF
TGTGCCAGCAGTTTATCGAGCGGGAGGGCCTACAATGAGCAGTTCTTC
>NA|NA|TRBJ2-7|TRBV7-2
CASSSGWGFEQYF
TGTGCCAGCAGCTCTGGCTGGGGGTTCGAGCAGTACTTC
>NA|NA|TRBJ2-1|TRBV5-1
CASSPQGLYNEQFF
TGCGCCAGCAGCCCCCAGGGACTGTACAATGAGCAGTTCTTC
>NA|NA|TRBJ2-7|TRBV6-5
CASSYSRDYEQYF
TGTGCCAGCAGTTACTCGCGAGACTACGAGCAGTACTTC
>NA|NA|TRBJ2-7|TRBV6-5
CASSYYEQYF
TGTGCCAGCAGCTACTACGAGCAGTACTTC
>NA|NA|TRBJ2-7|TRBV5-1
CASSLELTYEQYF
TGCGCCAGCAGCTTGGAACTTACCTACGAGCAGTACTTC
>TRBD2|NA|TRBJ2-2|TRBV7-9
CASSLRVVAGGTGELFF
TGTGCCAGCAGCTTAAGAGTAGTAGCGGGAGGCACCGGGGAGCTGTTTTTT
>TRBD1|NA|TRBJ1-2|TRBV15
CATETLTGYGYTF
TGTGCCACCGAAACCTTGACAGGGTACGGCTACACCTTC
>TRBD2|NA|TRBJ2-7|TRBV2
CASRAGTSGDEQYF
TGTGCCAGCAGGGCCGGGACTAGCGGCGACGAGCAGTACTTC
>TRBD2|NA|TRBJ2-7|TRBV4-2
CASSQLAGAYEQYF
TGTGCCAGCAGCCAATTAGCGGGAGCCTACGAGCAGTACTTC
>TRBD1|NA|TRBJ2-7|TRBV27
CASSPWKGAREQYF
TGTGCCAGCAGCCCCTGGAAGGGGGCAAGGGAGCAGTACTTC
>TRBD2|once|TRBJ2-1|TRBV15
CATRALGASGSHSYNEQFF
TGTGCCACCAGGGCTCTTGGGGCTAGCGGGAGTCACTCCTACAATGAGCAGTTCTTC
>NA|NA|TRBJ2-3|TRBV13
CASSSWESTDTQYF
TGTGCCAGCAGCTCATGGGAGAGCACAGATACGCAGTATTTT
>NA|NA|TRBJ1-5|TRBV6-5
CASGENNQPQHF
TGTGCCAGCGGGGAGAACAATCAGCCCCAGCATTTT
>NA|NA|TRBJ1-2|TRBV5-6
CASSLFQSSVGYTF
TGTGCCAGCAGCTTGTTTCAGTCCTCCGTGGGCTACACCTTC
>NA|NA|TRBJ2-5|TRBV30
CAWSVLLQETQYF
TGTGCCTGGAGTGTACTACTCCAAGAGACCCAGTACTTC
>TRBD1|NA|TRBJ2-7|TRBV2
CASSGPITGAYEQYF
TGTGCCAGCAGTGGCCCCATAACAGGGGCCTACGAGCAGTACTTC
>NA|once|TRBJ2-1|TRBV7-8
CASSDRLGEQQFF
TGTGCCAGCAGCGACCGACTAGGGGAACAGCAGTTCTTC
>NA|NA|TRBJ1-2|TRBV28
CASSQGDPLGGYTF
TGTGCCAGCAGTCAAGGAGACCCTTTGGGGGGCTACACCTTC
>NA|NA|TRBJ2-7|TRBV27
CASSSPDGPYEQYF
TGTGCCAGCAGTTCCCCGGACGGACCCTACGAGCAGTACTTC
>TRBD2|once|TRBJ2-5|TRBV7-2
CASIGASGSWGPGTQYF
TGTGCCAGCATCGGGGCTAGCGGGAGCTGGGGGCCCGGGACCCAGTACTTC
>NA|once|TRBJ1-1|TRBV15
CATSRERGSPEAFF
TGTGCCACCAGCAGAGAAAGGGGGAGCCCTGAAGCTTTCTTT
>TRBD2|NA|TRBJ2-7|TRBV7-2
CASSLSGRAYEQYF
TGTGCCAGCAGCTTAAGCGGGAGAGCCTACGAGCAGTACTTC
>NA|NA|TRBJ2-7|TRBV5-1
CASSLDAGVPGGQYF
TGCGCCAGCAGCTTGGACGCCGGGGTCCCCGGCGGGCAGTACTTC
>NA|NA|TRBJ2-6|TRBV14
CASSQDLPWSGANVLTF
TGTGCCAGCAGCCAAGATCTCCCATGGTCTGGGGCCAACGTCCTGACTTTC
>TRBD1|NA|TRBJ2-7|TRBV18
CASSPGQGDSEQYF
TGTGCCAGCTCCCCCGGACAGGGGGACTCCGAGCAGTACTTC
>TRBD2|many|TRBJ2-1|TRBV30
CAAQLAGRYNEQFF
TGTGCCGCACAACTAGCGGGAAGATACAATGAGCAGTTCTTC
>TRBD1|NA|TRBJ1-5|TRBV10-3
CAISGYRGEEPQHF
TGTGCCATCAGTGGGTACAGGGGAGAGGAACCCCAGCATTTT
>NA|NA|TRBJ2-2|TRBV6-5
CASSYNPGELFF
TGTGCCAGCAGTTACAATCCCGGGGAGCTGTTTTTT
>TRBD2|NA|TRBJ2-1|TRBV30
CAWSVGTSEYNEQFF
TGTGCCTGGAGTGTCGGGACTAGCGAGTACAATGAGCAGTTCTTC
>NA|NA|TRBJ2-7|TRBV5-1
CASSPTDHYEQYF
TGCGCCAGCAGCCCGACGGACCACTACGAGCAGTACTTC
>TRBD1|once|TRBJ1-5|TRBV6-1
CASSGLRGIQPQHF
TGTGCCAGCAGTGGGCTCAGGGGGATTCAGCCCCAGCATTTT
>NA|NA|TRBJ2-5|TRBV5-1
CASSLDQETQYF
TGCGCCAGCAGCTTGGACCAAGAGACCCAGTACTTC
>NA|NA|TRBJ2-3|TRBV18
CASSRRQSGLDTQYF
TGTGCCAGCTCACGACGACAGTCAGGATTGGATACGCAGTATTTT
>NA|NA|TRBJ1-1|TRBV27
CASSLTTNTEAFF
TGTGCCAGCAGTTTAACCACGAACACTGAAGCTTTCTTT
>TRBD2|NA|TRBJ2-1|TRBV5-1
CASSLRTSGRDEQFF
TGCGCCAGCAGCTTAAGGACTAGCGGGAGGGATGAGCAGTTCTTC
>NA|many|TRBJ1-2|TRBV11-2
CASSLSQQDYGYTF
TGTGCCAGCAGCTTATCACAGCAGGACTATGGCTACACCTTC
>TRBD1|once|TRBJ2-7|TRBV6-5
CASSTGTVYEQYF
TGTGCCAGCAGCACCGGGACAGTCTACGAGCAGTACTTC
>NA|NA|TRBJ1-2|TRBV30
CAWSFTDYGYTF
TGTGCCTGGAGTTTTACAGACTATGGCTACACCTTC
>TRBD2|NA|TRBJ2-1|TRBV5-1
CASSFSGRYNEQFF
TGCGCCAGCAGCTTTAGCGGGCGCTACAATGAGCAGTTCTTC
>NA|NA|TRBJ2-7|TRBV28
CASSFPGKGLYEQYF
TGTGCCAGCAGTTTCCCGGGGAAGGGTCTCTACGAGCAGTACTTC
>TRBD1|NA|TRBJ2-1|TRBV25-1
CASSPGTGFGGNYNEQFF
TGTGCCAGCAGCCCCGGGACAGGTTTTGGAGGCAACTACAATGAGCAGTTCTTC
>NA|NA|TRBJ2-5|TRBV4-1
CASSQLEFQETQYF
TGCGCCAGCAGCCAATTGGAATTCCAAGAGACCCAGTACTTC
>NA|NA|TRBJ2-7|TRBV7-2
CASSLEGILQYF
TGTGCCAGCAGCTTAGAGGGTATTTTACAGTACTTC
>TRBD2|NA|TRBJ2-3|TRBV28
CASSSQREGGDTQYF
TGTGCCAGCAGTTCCCAGCGGGAGGGAGGAGATACGCAGTATTTT
>NA|NA|TRBJ2-7|TRBV7-9
CASSLALTGRSSYEQYF
TGTGCCAGCAGCTTAGCGCTTACAGGGAGAAGCTCCTACGAGCAGTACTTC
>TRBD2|NA|TRBJ2-5|TRBV15
CATSRASAGGVTQYF
TGTGCCACCAGCAGAGCCTCGGCGGGAGGAGTAACCCAGTACTTC